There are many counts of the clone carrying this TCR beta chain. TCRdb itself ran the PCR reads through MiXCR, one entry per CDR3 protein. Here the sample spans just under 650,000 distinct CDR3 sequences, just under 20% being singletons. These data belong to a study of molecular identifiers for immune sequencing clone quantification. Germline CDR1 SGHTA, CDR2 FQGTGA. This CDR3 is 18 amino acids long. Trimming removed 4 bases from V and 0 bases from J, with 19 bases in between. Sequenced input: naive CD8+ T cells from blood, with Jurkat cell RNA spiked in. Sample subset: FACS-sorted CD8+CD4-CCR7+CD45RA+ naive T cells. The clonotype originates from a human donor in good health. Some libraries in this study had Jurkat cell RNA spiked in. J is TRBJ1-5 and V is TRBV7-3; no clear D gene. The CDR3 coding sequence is TGTGCCAGCAGCTCAAACGGACCAGTTTTGGGTAGCAATCAGCCCCAGCATTTT. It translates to CASSSNGPVLGSNQPQHF. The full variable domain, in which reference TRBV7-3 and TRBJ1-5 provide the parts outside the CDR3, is GAGVSQTPSNKVTEKGKYVELRCDPISGHTALYWYRQSLGQGPEFLIYFQGTGAADDSGLPNDRFFAVRPEGSVSTLKIQRTERGDSAVYLCASSSNGPVLGSNQPQHFGDGTRLSIL.